The 19 T cell receptor beta chains below come from one sample, sequenced in a study of shared clonotypes between healthy human individuals. Naive-designated CD8 cells lacked CD45RO, were positively enriched for CCR7, and omitted terminally differentiated effector memory CD45RA+ cells. Libraries were prepared by immunoSEQ multiplex PCR; TCRdb keeps only in-frame clonotypes and omits some of them. The sample holds over 800,000 clones, 92% seen once. Sequencing input: naive CD8+ T cells sorted from blood. The receptors here all came from a man under 40 in good health.

This chain uses TRBV7-9 with TRBJ2-7, with D perhaps TRBD1 (6 bases). Per the germline V gene, CDR1 is SEHNR and CDR2 is FQNEAQ (reference sequence). The CDR3 length is 16 residues. V was clipped by 4 bases and J by 7 bases, with 23 bases between them. This CDR3 is CASSSKTNRDTGEQYF. The CDR3 nucleotides read TGTGCCAGCAGCTCGAAGACCAACCGGGACACCGGGGAGCAGTACTTC.

The rearrangement links TRBV2 to TRBJ1-4, with D tentatively TRBD1 (6 bases). Trimming removed 4 bases at V and 1 base at J, with 13 bases between. CDR3 length: 16 amino acids. The V gene's germline CDR1 is SNHLY and CDR2 FYNNEI. The CDR3 nucleotides are TGTGCCAGCAGTGTAGGCAGGGGCGGAACTAATGAAAAACTGTTTTTT. Its protein is CASSVGRGGTNEKLFF.

The chain joins TRBV7-2 to TRBJ2-2, with 9 bases fitting TRBD1. V was clipped by 5 bases and J by 6 bases; unmatched bases: 10. The CDR3 covers 16 residues. Looked up from germline, CDR1 is SGHTA and CDR2 is FQGNSA. CDR3 region: CASSDPGQGNSGELFF. The DNA for the CDR3 is TGTGCCAGCAGCGATCCGGGACAGGGTAATTCCGGGGAGCTGTTTTTT. The entire variable domain, with the rest obtained from reference TRBV7-2 and TRBJ2-2, is as follows: GAGVSQSPSNKVTEKGKDVELRCDPISGHTALYWYRQSLGQGLEFLIYFQGNSAPDKSGLPSDRFSAERTGGSVSTLTIQRTQQEDSAVYLCASSDPGQGNSGELFFGEGSRLTVL.

This clone was seen once. The chain has TRBV28 and TRBJ2-1; 9 bases agree with TRBD2. CDR1 and CDR2 (germline): MDHEN, SYDVKM. Germline trimming cut 6 bases from V and 2 bases from J; bases unmatched to any gene: 8. CDR3 size: 16 residues. The CDR3 DNA sequence: TGTGCCAGCAGCCCCCGAGCGGGAGGACCCTACAATGAGCAGTTCTTC. Its protein product is CASSPRAGGPYNEQFF.

This chain connects TRBV7-9 to TRBJ2-5; D not certain. Trimming took off 2 bases at V and 1 base at J, with 8 bases between the two ends. Germline V gene lookup returns CDR1 SEHNR and CDR2 FQNEAQ (reference sequence). CDR3 size: 14 residues. The CDR3 DNA reads as TGTGCCAGCAGCTTAAACGGTCCCCAAGAGACCCAGTACTTC. The encoded protein is CASSLNGPQETQYF.

This chain uses TRBV15 with TRBJ2-1, with 8 bases identical to TRBD2. V lost 8 bases and J lost 7; bases outside the gene matches: 7. The length of the CDR3 is 13 residues. The V gene's germline CDR1 is LNHNV and CDR2 YYDKDF (reference sequence). In DNA form, the CDR3 reads TGTGCCACCCGGCCGGGAGGGGTGAATGAGCAGTTCTTC. It is translated as CATRPGGVNEQFF.

The V call is TRBV5-8, the J call TRBJ1-5; maybe TRBD1 (5 bases). V lost 0 bases, J lost 4 bases, and 8 bases lay in between. This CDR3 is 14 amino acids long. CDR1 is SGHTS and CDR2 is YDEGEE in the germline V gene. CDR3: CASSLGQFNQPQHF. DNA for the CDR3: TGTGCCAGCAGCTTGGGACAGTTTAATCAGCCCCAGCATTTT.

V is TRBV6-5 and J is TRBJ1-5; D gene unclear. CDR1 and CDR2 (germline): MNHEY, SVGAGI. V was shortened by 6 bases and J by 2 bases, with 14 bases between the two germline ends. The CDR3 covers 15 residues. As DNA, the CDR3 is TGTGCCAGCAGAGGGAGCGGTCGTGGCAATCAGCCCCAGCATTTT. Amino acids: CASRGSGRGNQPQHF.

V usage is TRBV10-3 and J usage is TRBJ2-2; 9 nucleotides match TRBD1. The length of the CDR3 is 15 residues. With 10 bases clipped from V and 5 bases from J, the junction kept 11 bases outside the gene matches. Germline loops: CDR1 ENHRY, CDR2 SYGVKD. CDR3 coding DNA: TGTGCCAGCCTATTGGGACAGGGTGGGACCGGGGAGCTGTTTTTT. It encodes CASLLGQGGTGELFF.

The V call is TRBV29-1, the J call TRBJ2-1, with unresolved D. V gave up 3 bases and J gave up 8 bases, with 8 bases separating them. From germline, CDR1 is SQVTM and CDR2 ANQGSEA. The CDR3 is 11 residues long. The CDR3 region has the DNA TGCAGCGTTGATAGGTGGGATGAGCAGTTCTTC. Protein sequence: CSVDRWDEQFF.

This clone was seen only once. This chain uses TRBV12-5 with TRBJ2-2; 8 nucleotides agree with TRBD1. V was clipped by 6 bases and J by 8 bases; unmatched bases: 8. The CDR3 covers 14 residues. The germline CDR1 and CDR2 sequences are LGHNT and FRNRAP. CDR3 coding DNA: TGTGCTAGTGGCTCCGGACAGGGTGGGGGGGAGCTGTTTTTT. This encodes CASGSGQGGGELFF.

The V and J genes are TRBV25-1 and TRBJ2-2, with TRBD1 matching 9 bases. Germline trimming cut 4 bases from V and 6 bases from J; bases unmatched to any gene: 6. Germline V CDR1 and CDR2: MGHDK, SYGVNS. The CDR3 totals 15 residues. The CDR3 sequence: CASSGTGTGPGELFF. CDR3 in DNA: TGTGCCAGCAGTGGAACCGGGACAGGGCCCGGGGAGCTGTTTTTT.

The table lists this clone with a count of one. V gene TRBV6-5 combines with J gene TRBJ2-3, with TRBD1 matching 7 bases. This CDR3 is 14 amino acids long. The junction had 3 bases not matched to a gene; V was cut back by 5 bases and J by 1 base. Germline CDR1 and CDR2: MNHEY and SVGAGI. Written as DNA, the CDR3 is TGTGCCAGCAGTGGGACAGAGGGCACAGATACGCAGTATTTT. Translation gives CASSGTEGTDTQYF.

The chain links TRBV27 to TRBJ2-3; 8 bases are a match to TRBD2. The J segment lost 2 bases and the V segment lost 4 bases, leaving 5 bases of the junction unmatched. The length of the CDR3 is 15 residues. Germline V gene data show CDR1 as MNHEY and CDR2 as SMNVEV (reference sequence). CDR3 region: CASSSGLGDTDTQYF. In nucleotides, the CDR3 is TGTGCCAGCAGTTCGGGACTAGGGGACACAGATACGCAGTATTTT.

The chain is built from TRBV9 and TRBJ2-2; maybe TRBD2 (5 bases). The CDR3 extends over 14 amino acids. Trimming pared 0 bases from V and 7 bases from J, leaving 10 bases between. Germline CDR1 is SGDLS and CDR2 is YYNGEE. CDR3 nucleotides: TGTGCCAGCAGCGTAGGCGAGGGAAACGGGGAGCTGTTTTTT. Amino acids: CASSVGEGNGELFF.

As concerns this clone: The same CDR3 arises from other DNA sequences in this sample as well. This chain links TRBV28 with TRBJ2-7, with TRBD2 as a possible D gene (6 bases). Germline V gene lookup returns CDR1 MDHEN and CDR2 SYDVKM. The CDR3 has 14 amino acids. V was pared by 2 bases and J by 2 bases, with 10 bases between. The CDR3 here is CASSLGRGPYEQYF. The CDR3 DNA follows: TGTGCCAGCAGTTTAGGGCGGGGACCCTACGAGCAGTACTTC.

The rearrangement links TRBV14 to TRBJ2-3; D not resolved. CDR3 size: 15 residues. Between the trimmed V and J ends, which lost 4 bases and 0 bases, there was a span of 11 bases. The germline V gene has CDR1 SGHDN and CDR2 FVKESK. Here the CDR3 DNA reads TGTGCCAGCAGCCTATTCCGAACAAGCACAGATACGCAGTATTTT. Encoded protein: CASSLFRTSTDTQYF.

The chain recombines TRBV6-1 with TRBJ1-2, with D tentatively TRBD1 (5 bases). Germline V gene lookup returns CDR1 MNHNS and CDR2 SASEGT. The CDR3 length is 14 residues. Deletions cut 4 bases from V and 2 bases from J, with 11 bases between. CDR3 coding DNA: TGTGCCAGCAGTGGACGGGGGAGAAACTATGGCTACACCTTC. Translated, it gives CASSGRGRNYGYTF.

The V and J genes are TRBV15 and TRBJ1-1; unclear D gene. This CDR3 is 16 amino acids long. Germline V gene sequence: CDR1 LNHNV, CDR2 YYDKDF (reference sequence). Trimming removed 1 base at V and 1 base at J, with 13 bases between. The CDR3 sequence is CATSRGLQSRNTEAFF. In DNA form, the CDR3 reads TGTGCCACCAGCAGAGGTCTCCAGTCCAGGAACACTGAAGCTTTCTTT.